Reported below is one TCR beta chain. Authors' analysis steps: By means of reference gene primer amplification, nucleated cell counts were estimated. Sequencing was performed with immunoSEQ multiplex PCR; in TCRdb, only in-frame clones are kept and a portion is missing. V and J calls and clone size are those listed in that table; D and trimming were worked out from the DNA. This table holds fewer than 200,000 clones, roughly 87% found once. This sample is part of a study of blood T cell repertoires in COVID-19. Study context: PBMCs, B-cell-depleted T cells, or T cells were the source of the cDNA or gDNA that made up the material.

Germline CDR1 and CDR2: MDHEN and SYDVKM. Trimming removed 3 bases at V and 0 bases at J, with 8 bases between. This CDR3 has 14 residues. The TCR was taken from a woman in her fifties or sixties who had recovered from COVID-19. What was sequenced was peripheral blood. The rearrangement uses TRBV28 and TRBJ1-1; no reliable D call. The CDR3 is CASSFEGLNTEAFF. CDR3 in DNA: TGTGCCAGCAGTTTTGAGGGCTTGAACACTGAAGCTTTCTTT.